The subject of this entry is one T cell receptor beta chain. The data were produced by immunoSEQ multiplex PCR, yet TCRdb's version contains in-frame clones alone and is incomplete. In the table there are about 1,500,000 clones, around 97% of which are singletons. The data are from a study of shared clonotypes between healthy human individuals. Trimming cost V 4 bases and J 6 bases; bases outside gene matches: 8. Germline CDR1 and CDR2: LNHDA and SQIVND (reference sequence). The CDR3 loop spans 14 amino acids. The clonotype comes from a man under 40 in good health. What was sequenced was naive CD4+ T cells sorted from blood. Subset in this sample: CD45RA+ positively selected. J is TRBJ2-7 and V is TRBV19; TRBD1 agrees at 8 bases. CDR3: CASSNRTGFAEQYF. CDR3 sequence (DNA): TGTGCCAGTAGTAATCGGACAGGGTTCGCCGAGCAGTACTTC.